These 26 T cell receptor beta chains were sequenced from one sample in a study of post-analysis software for immune sequencing data. Broader study findings: Several TRBV segments were more frequent in patients than controls; TRBV5-6, TRBV5-1 and TRBV20-1 belonged to this group.

The antigens for these receptors are not known. Unique molecular identifiers featured in each of the TCR beta cDNA libraries. TCRdb redid the calling of the PCR reads with MiXCR, one entry per CDR3 protein. The data show about 380,000 distinct CDR3 sequences, around a third seen once. The sequencing input was blood. The receptors were gathered from a girl aged 10 to 17 with multiple sclerosis.

In this sample, this clonotype turned up a few times. The CDR3 DNA reads as TGTGCCAGCAGCCAAGCGGTCTATGGCTACACCTTC. Translated, it gives CASSQAVYGYTF. This sequence joins TRBV3-1 and TRBJ1-2; D is unresolved. This CDR3 has 12 amino acids. Germline CDR1 LGHDT, CDR2 YNNKEL (reference sequence). The ends were cut back, 1 base at V and 4 bases at J, with 4 bases in the middle.

The chain carries TRBV20-1 and TRBJ1-2; 8 bases fit TRBD1. CDR3 size: 15 residues. V lost 3 bases, J lost 4 bases, and 10 bases stayed unmatched. Germline V CDR1 and CDR2: DFQATT, SNEGSKA (reference sequence). As DNA, the CDR3 is TGCAGTGCTAGTCCCCCCGGGACAGGCTTCTATGGCTACACCTTC. This encodes CSASPPGTGFYGYTF.

This sequence joins TRBV20-1 and TRBJ2-1, with 9 bases fitting TRBD2. Trimming took 4 bases from V and 10 from J; bases not matched to a gene: 17. The CDR3 runs 16 residues. CDR1 and CDR2 (germline): DFQATT, SNEGSKA (reference sequence). For the CDR3, the DNA is TGCAGTGCTAACTCCGATGAAGCGGGGGGTAGGGGGGAGCAGTTCTTC. Its protein is CSANSDEAGGRGEQFF.

The gene calls are TRBV4-1 and TRBJ2-4, with 9 bases aligning to TRBD1. The CDR3 is 18 amino acids. Germline-derived CDR1 and CDR2 are MGHRA and YSYEKL. With V trimmed by 0 bases and J by 8 bases, 14 bases remained unmatched. CDR3 residues: CASSQDPGTGTQLDIQYF. For the CDR3, the DNA is TGCGCCAGCAGCCAAGATCCCGGGACAGGGACCCAACTTGACATTCAGTACTTC.

The genes are TRBV7-2 and TRBJ1-2; maybe TRBD1 (5 bases). CDR1 SGHTA and CDR2 FQGNSA come from the germline V gene. The CDR3 is 15 amino acids. The V end was cut by 4 bases, the J end by 4 bases, with 16 bases between. As DNA, the CDR3 is TGTGCCAGCAGCTCGGGGACTGCGAATCGCTATGGCTACACCTTC. Translating gives CASSSGTANRYGYTF.

The chain has TRBV29-1 and TRBJ2-2; 7 bases align to TRBD2. Germline CDR1 reads SQVTM; CDR2 reads ANQGSEA. Losses at the gene ends were 3 bases for V and 1 base for J; bases not matched to a gene: 2. This CDR3 spans 14 amino acids. The CDR3 bases are TGCAGCGTTGAGTTAGCGGGGAACACCGGGGAGCTGTTTTTT. Translated: CSVELAGNTGELFF.

The table lists this clonotype with a few counts. V usage is TRBV2 and J usage is TRBJ1-4; 9 bases match TRBD1. V trimming: 5 bases; J trimming: 0 bases; junction bases outside the gene matches: 10. The CDR3 extends over 18 amino acids. The germline V gene encodes CDR1 SNHLY and CDR2 FYNNEI. Here the CDR3 DNA reads TGTGCCAGCAGTTACACAGGGGGCTCCGCAACAACTAATGAAAAACTGTTTTTT. Translating it yields CASSYTGGSATTNEKLFF.

The chain uses TRBV13 and TRBJ2-7, with D possibly matching TRBD2 (5 bases). The CDR3 extends over 15 amino acids. Germline lookup yields CDR1 PRHDT and CDR2 FYEKMQ (reference sequence). Between the trimmed V and J ends, which lost 5 bases and 0 bases, there was a span of 14 bases. Written as DNA, the CDR3 is TGTGCCAGCAGCCCGGGGAATTCCTTCTCCTACGAGCAGTACTTC. This gives the protein CASSPGNSFSYEQYF.

This chain connects TRBV6-1 to TRBJ2-7; 15 bases line up with TRBD2. Germline V lookup: CDR1 MNHNS, CDR2 SASEGT. Trimming removed 5 bases from V and 0 bases from J; junction bases left unmatched: 8. CDR3 length: 18 residues. The CDR3 DNA sequence: TGTGCCAGCAGTCAGATCGGACTAGCGGGGGGGCTCTCCTACGAGCAGTACTTC. Protein: CASSQIGLAGGLSYEQYF.

This sequence joins TRBV5-1 and TRBJ2-6, with TRBD1 as a possible D gene (5 bases). The ends were cut back, 0 bases at V and 2 bases at J, with 6 bases in the middle. Looked up from germline, CDR1 is SGHRS and CDR2 is YFSETQ. The CDR3 totals 15 residues. CDR3 in amino acids: CASSLEGAGANVLTF. Here the CDR3 DNA reads TGCGCCAGCAGCTTGGAAGGGGCTGGGGCCAACGTCCTGACTTTC.

The chain uses TRBV7-8 and TRBJ2-3; TRBD1 or TRBD2 may be the D gene (5 bases each). Deletions cut 7 bases from V and 4 bases from J, with 18 bases between. Germline loops: CDR1 SGHVS, CDR2 FQNEAQ. CDR3 size: 15 residues. CDR3 nucleotide sequence: TGTGCCAGCAACGCGCCCAGCCGGGGCGCAGATACGCAGTATTTT. It yields the protein CASNAPSRGADTQYF.

This chain joins TRBV29-1 and TRBJ1-1, with a tentative D call TRBD1 (5 bases). The CDR3 spans 13 residues. V lost 4 bases, J lost 5 bases, and 14 bases lay in between. CDR1 and CDR2 from the germline V gene are SQVTM and ANQGSEA. The CDR3 loop is CSVVRTEGTEAFF. The CDR3 nucleotides read TGCAGCGTTGTACGGACCGAGGGGACTGAAGCTTTCTTT. The full variable domain, rest sourced from reference TRBV29-1 and TRBJ1-1, is SAVISQKPSRDICQRGTSLTIQCQVDSQVTMMFWYRQQPGQSLTLIATANQGSEATYESGFVIDKFPISRPNLTFSTLTVSNMSPEDSSIYLCSVVRTEGTEAFFGQGTRLTVV.

The rearrangement uses TRBV7-2 and TRBJ1-1; tentative D call: TRBD1 (5 bases). Germline-derived CDR1 and CDR2 are SGHTA and FQGNSA. V lost 2 bases and J lost 5, with 12 bases in between. CDR3 length: 14 residues. The CDR3: CASSLKGSETEAFF. In nucleotides, the CDR3 is TGTGCCAGCAGCTTAAAGGGGTCGGAGACTGAAGCTTTCTTT.

The count of this clonotype is one. The J gene is TRBJ2-5, the V gene TRBV10-3; D is perhaps TRBD1 (7 bases). Germline lookup yields CDR1 ENHRY and CDR2 SYGVKD. This CDR3 contains 14 residues. V lost 5 bases and J 3 bases, leaving 13 bases between the germline ends. The CDR3 reads CAISIQGEEETQYF. The CDR3 nucleotides read TGTGCCATCAGTATTCAGGGGGAGGAAGAGACCCAGTACTTC.

The CDR3 DNA follows: TGCAGTGCTAGGGACAGGGGGAATGAAAAACTGTTTTTT. As protein: CSARDRGNEKLFF. V and J are TRBV20-1 and TRBJ1-4; 10 bases match TRBD1. This CDR3 contains 13 residues. The trim removed 3 bases at V and 5 bases at J, leaving 0 bases unmatched. Per the germline V gene, CDR1 is DFQATT and CDR2 is SNEGSKA (reference sequence).

The chain is built from TRBV6-2 or TRBV6-3 and TRBJ2-3; D possibly uses TRBD1 or TRBD2 (6 bases each). V lost 6 bases and J 5 bases, leaving 18 bases between the germline ends. The germline V gene encodes CDR1 MNHEY and CDR2 SVGEGT. The CDR3 contains 15 residues. CDR3: CASRPDGGPKDTQYF. Here the CDR3 DNA reads TGTGCCAGCAGGCCGGATGGGGGGCCGAAAGATACGCAGTATTTT.

This chain links TRBV6-5 with TRBJ1-6; tentatively, D is TRBD1 (6 bases). CDR3 length equals 15 residues. V was shortened by 4 bases and J by 7 bases, with 14 bases between the two germline ends. CDR1 is MNHEY, CDR2 SVGAGI, per germline. CDR3 loop: CASSSEGGGNSPLHF. The CDR3 nucleotides are TGTGCCAGCAGTTCGGAAGGGGGGGGAAATTCACCCCTCCACTTT.

This clonotype was detected a few times. The chain couples TRBV7-3 to TRBJ1-1; the D gene is possibly TRBD1 (6 bases). The CDR3 is 14 amino acids. CDR1 and CDR2 (germline): SGHTA, FQGTGA. Trimming shortened V by 5 bases and J by 6 bases, and 16 bases separated the two germline ends. CDR3 region: CASSPQGGQAEAFF. CDR3 nucleotides: TGTGCCAGCAGCCCACAAGGGGGACAAGCTGAAGCTTTCTTT.

There are a few counts of this clonotype. V is TRBV4-1 and J is TRBJ1-1; D remains unclear. The CDR3 totals 16 residues. The ends were cut back, 0 bases at V and 0 bases at J, with 11 bases in the middle. CDR1 and CDR2 from the germline V gene are MGHRA and YSYEKL. This CDR3 reads CASSQDQGIMNTEAFF. The CDR3 DNA reads as TGCGCCAGCAGCCAAGATCAAGGGATCATGAACACTGAAGCTTTCTTT.

The rearrangement uses TRBV13 and TRBJ2-1; D is unresolved. The length of the CDR3 is 17 residues. Germline lookup yields CDR1 PRHDT and CDR2 FYEKMQ (reference sequence). V lost 7 bases and J 0 bases, leaving 19 bases between the germline ends. The CDR3 loop reads CASTRLAIPLSYNEQFF. The CDR3 DNA sequence: TGTGCCAGCACTAGACTCGCCATCCCCCTCTCCTACAATGAGCAGTTCTTC.

This clonotype has just a few counts. One junction end disagrees with the germline gene, perhaps due to a read error. The J gene is TRBJ2-5, the V gene TRBV20-1; D remains unclear. The last part of the DNA fits TRBJ2-4 better; the J call may be wrong. The CDR3 consists of 13 residues. Germline V gene sequence: CDR1 DFQATT, CDR2 SNEGSKA (reference sequence). The CDR3 protein is CSARGATKDIQYF. The CDR3 DNA reads TGCAGTGCTAGAGGGGCGACCAAAGACATTCAGTACTTC.

There are a few counts of this clonotype. The chain recombines TRBV4-3 with TRBJ2-7, with 7 positions matching TRBD2. V shed 4 bases and J 0 bases; nucleotides not matched to a gene: 9. CDR1 is LGHNA and CDR2 is YSLEER in the germline V gene. This CDR3 has 16 residues. The CDR3 sequence is CASSLSSGTTSYEQYF. CDR3 in DNA: TGCGCCAGCAGCCTGAGTTCCGGGACTACCTCCTACGAGCAGTACTTC.

This clonotype was seen a handful of times. The chain joins TRBV20-1 to TRBJ2-7, with 10 bases lining up with TRBD1. Per the germline V gene, CDR1 is DFQATT and CDR2 is SNEGSKA (reference sequence). The CDR3 runs to 12 residues. The V segment lost 6 bases and the J segment 6 bases; nucleotides outside the gene matches: 5. CDR3 loop: CSASGTGAEQYF. CDR3 sequence (DNA): TGCAGTGCAAGCGGGACAGGGGCCGAGCAGTACTTC.

In this sample, this clonotype turned up a few times. V is TRBV6-5 and J is TRBJ2-1; 7 bases map to TRBD1. Unmatched junction bases numbered 10, after V lost 7 bases and J lost 1 base. This CDR3 has 16 amino acids. The germline CDR1 and CDR2 sequences are MNHEY and SVGAGI. CDR3 sequence (DNA): TGTGCCAGCACTGTTAATCCAGGGGGATCCTACAATGAGCAGTTCTTC. It specifies CASTVNPGGSYNEQFF.

V and J are TRBV12-3 or TRBV12-4 and TRBJ2-3, with D possibly matching TRBD1 (6 bases). Trimming removed 6 bases from V and 2 bases from J, with 18 bases in between. This CDR3 is built from 16 residues. As DNA, the CDR3 is TGTGCCAGCAGCCCGCCACCGGGACAACCCACAGATACGCAGTATTTT. It encodes CASSPPPGQPTDTQYF.

This chain links TRBV20-1 with TRBJ2-3, with 12 bases fitting TRBD2. Germline-derived CDR1 and CDR2 are DFQATT and SNEGSKA (reference sequence). V gave up 5 bases and J gave up 2 bases; unmatched junction bases: 14. CDR3 length equals 18 residues. This CDR3 is CSAHLLAGGPKVTDTQYF. The CDR3 DNA reads TGCAGTGCTCATCTCCTAGCGGGGGGGCCAAAGGTCACAGATACGCAGTATTTT.